Described below is a single TCR beta chain sequence and its context. No antigen is known for it. This entry comes from a study of OX40 agonist ivuxolimab in advanced cancers. Method: immunoSEQ multiplex PCR; TCRdb's copy keeps in-frame clones and lacks some. The sample lists 55,000 or so clones, around 87% seen once, with around 15% in the top ten. CDR3 length equals 15 residues. The germline V gene has CDR1 SEHNR and CDR2 FQNEAQ (reference sequence). Unmatched junction bases numbered 3, after V lost 3 bases and J lost 1 base. Study results and caveats: At 0.1 to 3.0 mg/kg, CD4+ and CD8+ blood T cells expanded clonally by week 6.

The sample in question was CD4+ or CD8+ T cells sorted from blood, obtained in a trial of the OX40 agonist ivuxolimab. The chain employs TRBV7-9 and TRBJ2-3; 8 nucleotides line up with TRBD2. This sequence was found in an adult with an advanced solid tumor such as melanoma, head and neck, liver or kidney cancer. CDR3 loop: CASSFPTSGTDTQYF. Here the CDR3 DNA reads TGTGCCAGCAGCTTTCCGACTAGCGGCACAGATACGCAGTATTTT. Full variable domain (remainder filled in from reference TRBV7-9 and TRBJ2-3): DTGVSQNPRHKITKRGQNVTFRCDPISEHNRLYWYRQTLGQGPEFLTYFQNEAQLEKSRLLSDRFSAERPKGSFSTLEIQRTEQGDSAMYLCASSFPTSGTDTQYFGPGTRLTVL.